Listed here is a single TCR beta chain. The antigen remains undetermined. There are 13 residues in the CDR3. V lost 6 bases to trimming and J lost 6 bases; unmatched junction nucleotides: 3. Germline CDR1 MNHNS, CDR2 SASEGT. Naive CD8 cells were CD45RO-negative, positively selected for CCR7, excluding terminally differentiated effector memory CD45RA+ cells. The source of the sample is a study of shared clonotypes between healthy human individuals. About the study: Plates per donor: three CD4 naive, three CD4 memory, two CD8 naive, one CD8 memory.

At the deep level, the assay was run. The protocol was immunoSEQ multiplex PCR, while the TCRdb copy is restricted to in-frame clones and leaves out a portion. In the table there are about 1,800,000 clones, around 96% of which are singletons. Whole-study results and caveats: Having only a few donors restricted how much genetic and exposure-history diversity was captured. It was the non-shared clonotypes that had lower generation probabilities than clonotypes shared by all four donors.

The TCR was taken from a man between 18 and 29 years old in good health. Sequenced sample: naive CD8+ T cells sorted from blood. This chain connects TRBV6-1 to TRBJ2-1; the match to TRBD1 covers 9 bases. In DNA, the CDR3 is TGTGCCAGCAGGGACAGGGGTTCCAATGAGCAGTTCTTC. It yields the protein CASRDRGSNEQFF.